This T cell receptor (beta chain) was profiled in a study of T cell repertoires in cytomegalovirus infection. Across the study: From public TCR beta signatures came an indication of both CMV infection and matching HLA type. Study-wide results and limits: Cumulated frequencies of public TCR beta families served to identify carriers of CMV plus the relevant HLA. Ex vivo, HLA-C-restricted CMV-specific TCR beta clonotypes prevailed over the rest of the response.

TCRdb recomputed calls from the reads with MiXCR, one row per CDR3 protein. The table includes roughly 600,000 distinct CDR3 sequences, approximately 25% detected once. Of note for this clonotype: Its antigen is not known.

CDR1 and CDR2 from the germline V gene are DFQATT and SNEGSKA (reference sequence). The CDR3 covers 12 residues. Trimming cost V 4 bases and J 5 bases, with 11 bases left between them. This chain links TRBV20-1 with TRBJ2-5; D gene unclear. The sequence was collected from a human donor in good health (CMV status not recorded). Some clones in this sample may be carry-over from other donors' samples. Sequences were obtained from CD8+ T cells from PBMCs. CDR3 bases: TGCAGTGCTAATAAGGGTGGGGAGACCCAGTACTTC. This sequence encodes CSANKGGETQYF.